This is a list of T cell receptor beta chains from one sample in a study of blood T cells in healthy people across ages. TCRdb reanalysed the 5' RACE reads using MiXCR and keeps one entry per CDR3 protein. The profile shows approximately 780,000 distinct CDR3 sequences, 25% to 30% of them singletons. These same records also appear under a second study, on T cells of mothers and their children.

The sample consisted of blood. The receptors derive from a boy under 18 in good health. Each CDR3 is given with its conserved first and last residue. Each record gives: V gene, J gene, clone size, CDR3 protein. Rows give clone size only sometimes, using once, few, many, or a class for an expanded clone.

>TRBV7-9|TRBJ1-6|few
CATRRTGGNSPLHF
>TRBV19|TRBJ2-4|-
CASRLTGGVNIQYF
>TRBV7-2|TRBJ2-3|-
CASSLGLVKDTQYF
>TRBV6-6|TRBJ2-7|-
CASSENRGTYEQYF
>TRBV10-3|TRBJ2-3|-
CAISAGRSDTQYF
>TRBV4-1|TRBJ1-4|few
CASRTTGTTNEKLFF
>TRBV20-1|TRBJ1-2|-
CSASNPRVTGGVNYGYTF
>TRBV7-9|TRBJ2-3|-
CASSARLAWDTQYF
>TRBV20-1|TRBJ2-4|-
CSASGGRVKNIQYF
>TRBV4-1|TRBJ2-2|few
CASSHRPSAGELFF
>TRBV28|TRBJ2-6|few
CASSFRGGSGANVLTF
>TRBV19|TRBJ2-5|few
CASSNWQNQETQYF
>TRBV10-2|TRBJ2-5|-
CASSLTSDRRETQYF